This TCR beta chain was sequenced for a study of Graves' ophthalmopathy and Graves' hyperthyroidism. Study-wide results and caveats: For predicting ophthalmopathy progression, the model had around 64% sensitivity and 72.22% specificity. Blood also contained most of the expanded thyroid clonotypes above 0.001 frequency.

Many counts were recorded for this clonotype. The antigen remains unidentified. Fresh peripheral blood (about 10 ml) yielded the PBMCs. Using RNA transcripts, the TCR beta CDR3 regions were amplified. An initial RT-PCR round employing HTBI primers preceded a second-round multiplex PCR. TCRdb re-called the multiplex PCR reads with MiXCR, one entry per CDR3 protein. The data contain almost 750,000 distinct CDR3 sequences, roughly 40% of them singletons. V lost 0 bases and J lost 6, with 11 bases in between. The germline V gene has CDR1 LNHNV and CDR2 YYDKDF (reference sequence). The CDR3 extends over 15 amino acids.

The receptor comes from an adult man with Graves' ophthalmopathy. Sequenced sample: peripheral blood. V is TRBV15 and J is TRBJ1-4; D unresolved. The chain's CDR3 is CATSRDLRVYEKLFF. The CDR3 DNA follows: TGTGCCACCAGCAGAGATCTAAGGGTTTATGAAAAACTGTTTTTT.